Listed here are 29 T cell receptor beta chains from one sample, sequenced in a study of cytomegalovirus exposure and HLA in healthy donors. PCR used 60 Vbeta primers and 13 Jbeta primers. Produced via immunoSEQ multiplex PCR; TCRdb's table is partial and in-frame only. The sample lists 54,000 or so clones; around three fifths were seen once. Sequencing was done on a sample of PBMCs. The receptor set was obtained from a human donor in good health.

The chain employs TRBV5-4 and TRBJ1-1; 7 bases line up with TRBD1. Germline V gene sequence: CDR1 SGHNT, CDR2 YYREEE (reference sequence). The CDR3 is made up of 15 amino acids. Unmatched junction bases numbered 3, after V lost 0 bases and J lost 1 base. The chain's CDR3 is CASSLDGTANTEAFF. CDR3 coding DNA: TGTGCCAGCAGCTTGGATGGGACAGCGAACACTGAAGCTTTCTTT.

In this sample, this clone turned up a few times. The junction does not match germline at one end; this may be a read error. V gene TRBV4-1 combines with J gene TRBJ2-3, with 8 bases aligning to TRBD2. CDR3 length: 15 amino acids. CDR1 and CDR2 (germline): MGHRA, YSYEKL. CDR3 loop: CASRKAGGGTDTQYF. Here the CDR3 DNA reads TGTGCCAGCAGAAAGGCCGGGGGGGGCACAGATACGCAGTATTTT.

The CDR3 sequence is CASSLAAQGRWFNEQFF. Here the CDR3 DNA reads TGTGCCAGCAGCTTAGCCGCACAGGGTAGGTGGTTCAATGAGCAGTTCTTC. The chain couples TRBV7-2 to TRBJ2-1, with a possible D match to TRBD1 (6 bases). The V end was cut by 0 bases, the J end by 6 bases, with 18 bases between. The CDR3 loop spans 17 amino acids. CDR1 and CDR2 from the germline V gene are SGHTA and FQGNSA.

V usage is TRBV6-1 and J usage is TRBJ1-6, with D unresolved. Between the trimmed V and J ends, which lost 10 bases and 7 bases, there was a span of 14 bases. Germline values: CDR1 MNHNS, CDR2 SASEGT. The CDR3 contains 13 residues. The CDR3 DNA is TGTGCCATGGGCCGGAATTTAAATTCACCCCTCCACTTT. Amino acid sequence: CAMGRNLNSPLHF.

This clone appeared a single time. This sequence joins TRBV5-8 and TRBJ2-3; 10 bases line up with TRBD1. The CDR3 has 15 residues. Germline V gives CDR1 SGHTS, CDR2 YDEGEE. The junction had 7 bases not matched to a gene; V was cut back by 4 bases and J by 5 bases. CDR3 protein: CASSARQGAIDTQYF. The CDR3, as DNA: TGTGCCAGCAGCGCCAGACAGGGGGCGATAGATACGCAGTATTTT.

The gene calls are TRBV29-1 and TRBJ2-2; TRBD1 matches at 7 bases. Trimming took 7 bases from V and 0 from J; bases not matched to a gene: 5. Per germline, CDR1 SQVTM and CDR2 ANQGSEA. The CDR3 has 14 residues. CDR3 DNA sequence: TGCAGCGGTGGACAGGAGACGAACACCGGGGAGCTGTTTTTT. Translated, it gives CSGGQETNTGELFF.

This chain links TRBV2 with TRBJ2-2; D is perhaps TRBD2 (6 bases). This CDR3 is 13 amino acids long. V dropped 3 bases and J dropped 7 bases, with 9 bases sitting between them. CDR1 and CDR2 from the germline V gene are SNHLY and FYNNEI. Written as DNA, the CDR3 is TGTGCCAGCAGTGACCGGGGGATCGGGGAGCTGTTTTTT. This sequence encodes CASSDRGIGELFF.

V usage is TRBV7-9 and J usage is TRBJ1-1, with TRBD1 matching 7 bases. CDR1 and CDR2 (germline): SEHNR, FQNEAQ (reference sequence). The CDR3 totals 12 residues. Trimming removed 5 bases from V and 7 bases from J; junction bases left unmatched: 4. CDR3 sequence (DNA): TGTGCCAGCAGCCCCGGGACAGTTGAAGCTTTCTTT. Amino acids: CASSPGTVEAFF.

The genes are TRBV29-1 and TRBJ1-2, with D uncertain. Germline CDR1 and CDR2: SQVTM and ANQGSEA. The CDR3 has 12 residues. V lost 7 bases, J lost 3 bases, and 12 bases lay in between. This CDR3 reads CSGDTGDYGYTF. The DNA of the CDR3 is TGCAGCGGTGATACCGGGGACTATGGCTACACCTTC. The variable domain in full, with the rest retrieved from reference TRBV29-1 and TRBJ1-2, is SAVISQKPSRDICQRGTSLTIQCQVDSQVTMMFWYRQQPGQSLTLIATANQGSEATYESGFVIDKFPISRPNLTFSTLTVSNMSPEDSSIYLCSGDTGDYGYTFGSGTRLTVV.

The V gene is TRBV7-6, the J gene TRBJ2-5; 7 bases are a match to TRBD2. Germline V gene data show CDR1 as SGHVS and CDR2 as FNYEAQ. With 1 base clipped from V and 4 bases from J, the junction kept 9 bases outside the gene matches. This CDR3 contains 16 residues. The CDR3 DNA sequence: TGTGCCAGCAGCTTAGAAGTATGGGGGGGGGTAGAGACCCAGTACTTC. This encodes CASSLEVWGGVETQYF. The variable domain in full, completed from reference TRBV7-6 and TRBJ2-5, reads GAGVSQSPRYKVTKRGQDVALRCDPISGHVSLYWYRQALGQGPEFLTYFNYEAQQDKSGLPNDRFSAERPEGSISTLTIQRTEQRDSAMYRCASSLEVWGGVETQYFGPGTRLLVL.

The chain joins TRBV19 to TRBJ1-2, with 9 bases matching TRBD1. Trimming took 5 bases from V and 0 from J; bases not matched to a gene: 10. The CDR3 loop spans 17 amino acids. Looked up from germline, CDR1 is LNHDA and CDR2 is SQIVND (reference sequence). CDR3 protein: CASSGDRADSPNYGYTF. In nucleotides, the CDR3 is TGTGCCAGTAGTGGGGACAGGGCGGATTCCCCTAACTATGGCTACACCTTC.

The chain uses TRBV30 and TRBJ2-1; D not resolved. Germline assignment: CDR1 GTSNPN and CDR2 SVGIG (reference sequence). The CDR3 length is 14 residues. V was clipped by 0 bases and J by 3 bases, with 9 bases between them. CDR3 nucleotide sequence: TGTGCCTGGAGTGTACCCGACAACTACAATGAGCAGTTCTTC. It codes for CAWSVPDNYNEQFF.

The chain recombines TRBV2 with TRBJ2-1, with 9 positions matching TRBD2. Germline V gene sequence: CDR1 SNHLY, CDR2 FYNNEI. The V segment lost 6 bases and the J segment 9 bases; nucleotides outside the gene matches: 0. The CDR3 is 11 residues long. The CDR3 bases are TGTGCCAGCAGGGGACTAGCTGAGCAGTTCTTC. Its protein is CASRGLAEQFF.

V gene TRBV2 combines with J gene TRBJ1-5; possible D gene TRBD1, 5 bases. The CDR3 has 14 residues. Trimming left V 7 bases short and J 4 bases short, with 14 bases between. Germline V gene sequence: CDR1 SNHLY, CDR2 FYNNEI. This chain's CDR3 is CASMAGNVNQPQHF. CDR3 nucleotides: TGTGCCAGCATGGCAGGGAACGTTAATCAGCCCCAGCATTTT.

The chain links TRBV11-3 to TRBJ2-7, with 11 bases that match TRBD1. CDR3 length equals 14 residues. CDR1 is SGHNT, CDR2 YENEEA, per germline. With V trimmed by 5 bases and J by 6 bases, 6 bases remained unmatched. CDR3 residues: CASSPRTGGGEQYF. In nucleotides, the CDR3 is TGTGCCAGCAGCCCTCGGACAGGGGGCGGCGAGCAGTACTTC.

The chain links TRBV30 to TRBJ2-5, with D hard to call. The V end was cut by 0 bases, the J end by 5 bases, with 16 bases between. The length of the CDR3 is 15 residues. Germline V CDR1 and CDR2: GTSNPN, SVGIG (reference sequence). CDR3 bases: TGTGCCTGGAGTGTCGGTCAGGTACAGTTGGAGACCCAGTACTTC. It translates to CAWSVGQVQLETQYF.

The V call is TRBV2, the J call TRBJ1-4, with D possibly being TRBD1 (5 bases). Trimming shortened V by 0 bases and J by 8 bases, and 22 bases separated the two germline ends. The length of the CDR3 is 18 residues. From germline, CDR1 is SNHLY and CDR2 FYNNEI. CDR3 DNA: TGTGCCAGCAGTGAAGCTGCCTACCCCGGGGGATCAGAGGAAAAACTGTTTTTT. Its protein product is CASSEAAYPGGSEEKLFF. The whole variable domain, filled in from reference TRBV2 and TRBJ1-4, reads EPEVTQTPSHQVTQMGQEVILRCVPISNHLYFYWYRQILGQKVEFLVSFYNNEISEKSEIFDDQFSVERPDGSNFTLKIRSTKLEDSAMYFCASSEAAYPGGSEEKLFFGSGTQLSVL.

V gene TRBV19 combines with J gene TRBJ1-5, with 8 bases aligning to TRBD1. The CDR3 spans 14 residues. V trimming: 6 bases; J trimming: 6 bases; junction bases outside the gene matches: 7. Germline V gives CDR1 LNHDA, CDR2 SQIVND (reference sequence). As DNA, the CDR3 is TGTGCCAGTAGGGACAGGGTTCTCACTCAGCCCCAGCATTTT. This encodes CASRDRVLTQPQHF. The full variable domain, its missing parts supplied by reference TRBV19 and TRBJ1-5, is DGGITQSPKYLFRKEGQNVTLSCEQNLNHDAMYWYRQDPGQGLRLIYYSQIVNDFQKGDIAEGYSVSREKKESFPLTVTSAQKNPTAFYLCASRDRVLTQPQHFGDGTRLSIL.

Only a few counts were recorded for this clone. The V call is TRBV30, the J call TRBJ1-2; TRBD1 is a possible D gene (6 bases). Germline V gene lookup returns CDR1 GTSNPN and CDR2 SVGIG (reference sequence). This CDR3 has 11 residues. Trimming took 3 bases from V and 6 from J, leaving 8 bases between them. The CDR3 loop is CAWSGTHGYTF. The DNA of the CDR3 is TGTGCCTGGAGCGGGACACATGGCTACACCTTC.

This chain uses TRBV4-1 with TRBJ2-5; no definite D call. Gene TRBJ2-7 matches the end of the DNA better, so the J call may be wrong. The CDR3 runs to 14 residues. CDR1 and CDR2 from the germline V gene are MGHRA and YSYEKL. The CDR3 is CASSQEELFYEQYF. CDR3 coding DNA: TGCGCCAGCAGCCAAGAAGAACTTTTCTACGAGCAGTACTTC.

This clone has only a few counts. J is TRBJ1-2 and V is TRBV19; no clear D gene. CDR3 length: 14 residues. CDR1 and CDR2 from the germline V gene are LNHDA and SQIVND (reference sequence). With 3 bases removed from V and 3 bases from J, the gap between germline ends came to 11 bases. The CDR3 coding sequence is TGTGCCAGTAGTATTGGCGGGATTTACTATGGCTACACCTTC. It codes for CASSIGGIYYGYTF.

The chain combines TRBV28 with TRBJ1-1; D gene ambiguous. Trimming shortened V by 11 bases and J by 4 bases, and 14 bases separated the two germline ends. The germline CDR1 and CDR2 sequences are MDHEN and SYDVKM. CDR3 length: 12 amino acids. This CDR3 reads CAVGRLGTEAFF. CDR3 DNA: TGTGCCGTAGGCAGGCTGGGCACTGAAGCTTTCTTT.

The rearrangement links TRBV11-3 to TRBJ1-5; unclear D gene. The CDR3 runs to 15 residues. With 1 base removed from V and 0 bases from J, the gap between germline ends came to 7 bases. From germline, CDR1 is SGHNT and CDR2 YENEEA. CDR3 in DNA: TGTGCCAGCAGCTTAGGTCGGGATAGCAATCAGCCCCAGCATTTT. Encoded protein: CASSLGRDSNQPQHF.

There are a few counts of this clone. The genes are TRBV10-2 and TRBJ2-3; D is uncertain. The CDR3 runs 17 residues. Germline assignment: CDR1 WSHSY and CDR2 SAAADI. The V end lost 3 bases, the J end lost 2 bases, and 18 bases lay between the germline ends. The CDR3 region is CASSDTLHRGPTDTQYF. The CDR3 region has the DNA TGCGCCAGCAGTGATACCCTGCACCGAGGCCCCACAGATACGCAGTATTTT.

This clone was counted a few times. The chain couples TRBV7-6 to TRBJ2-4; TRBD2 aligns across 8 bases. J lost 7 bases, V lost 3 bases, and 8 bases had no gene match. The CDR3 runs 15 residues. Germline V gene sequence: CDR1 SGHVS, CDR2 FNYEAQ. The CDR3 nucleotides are TGTGCCAGCAGCTTCGGGGGGGGCCGGGAGAACATTCAGTACTTC. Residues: CASSFGGGRENIQYF. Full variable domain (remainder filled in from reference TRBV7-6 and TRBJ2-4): GAGVSQSPRYKVTKRGQDVALRCDPISGHVSLYWYRQALGQGPEFLTYFNYEAQQDKSGLPNDRFSAERPEGSISTLTIQRTEQRDSAMYRCASSFGGGRENIQYFGAGTRLSVL.

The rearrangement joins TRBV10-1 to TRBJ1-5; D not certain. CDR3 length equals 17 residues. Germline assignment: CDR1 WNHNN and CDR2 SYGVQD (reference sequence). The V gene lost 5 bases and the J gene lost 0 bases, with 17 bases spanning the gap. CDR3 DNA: TGCGCCAGCAGTCGGGAGCTTGGGGAAGATAGCAATCAGCCCCAGCATTTT. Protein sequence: CASSRELGEDSNQPQHF.

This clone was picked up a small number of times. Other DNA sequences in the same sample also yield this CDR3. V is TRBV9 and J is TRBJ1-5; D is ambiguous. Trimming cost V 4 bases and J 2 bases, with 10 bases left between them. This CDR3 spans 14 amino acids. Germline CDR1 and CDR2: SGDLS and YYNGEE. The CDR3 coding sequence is TGTGCCAGCAGCCTAGACGGGGGCAATCAGCCCCAGCATTTT. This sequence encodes CASSLDGGNQPQHF. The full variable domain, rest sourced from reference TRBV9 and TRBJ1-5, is DSGVTQTPKHLITATGQRVTLRCSPRSGDLSVYWYQQSLDQGLQFLIQYYNGEERAKGNILERFSAQQFPDLHSELNLSSLELGDSALYFCASSLDGGNQPQHFGDGTRLSIL.

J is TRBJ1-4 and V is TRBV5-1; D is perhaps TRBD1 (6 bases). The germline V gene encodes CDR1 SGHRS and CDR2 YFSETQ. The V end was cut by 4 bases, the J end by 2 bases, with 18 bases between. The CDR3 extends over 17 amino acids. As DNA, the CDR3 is TGCGCCAGCAGCAGCTCCCCTAGGGGGGGTACTAATGAAAAACTGTTTTTT. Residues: CASSSSPRGGTNEKLFF.

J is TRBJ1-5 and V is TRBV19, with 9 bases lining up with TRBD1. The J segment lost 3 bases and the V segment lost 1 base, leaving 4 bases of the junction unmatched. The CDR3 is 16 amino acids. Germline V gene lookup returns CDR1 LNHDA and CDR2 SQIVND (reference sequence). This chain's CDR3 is CASSIGDRGYNQPQHF. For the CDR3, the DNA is TGTGCCAGTAGTATAGGCGACAGGGGGTACAATCAGCCCCAGCATTTT.